This TCR beta chain was sequenced for a study of response to subunit inactivated influenza vaccine. Whole-study findings and limits: Authors suggested each seasonal influenza vaccination recruits few new T cells.

This clonotype was detected a few times. What it binds is unknown. CDR1 and CDR2 (germline): SGDLS, YYNGEE. The V end lost 4 bases, the J end lost 6 bases, and 14 bases lay between the germline ends. This CDR3 has 14 amino acids. TCRdb reanalysed the RT-PCR reads using MiXCR and keeps one entry per CDR3 protein. Among more than 700,000 distinct CDR3 sequences, over 20% were seen once, and the ten largest hold roughly 10%. This sequence was found in a man aged 50 to 59 who received an inactivated influenza vaccine. Sequencing was performed on PBMCs from blood, taken less than 6 days after vaccination. The rearrangement links TRBV9 to TRBJ2-1, with no clear D. The CDR3 nucleotides are TGTGCCAGCAGCATCGGTACCCCCGTCAATGAGCAGTTCTTC. This encodes CASSIGTPVNEQFF.